A selection of T cell receptor beta chains follows, all from one sample in a study of cytomegalovirus exposure and HLA in healthy donors. Using immunoSEQ multiplex PCR, the repertoire was profiled, and TCRdb retains in-frame clones only, with some absent. The sample totals tens of thousands of clones. The sample taken for sequencing was PBMCs. The source of these receptors is a man younger than 35 in good health and CMV-seropositive. Both conserved end residues are part of each CDR3. The D gene is left open where the match is weak.

TRBV19	TRBD1	TRBJ2-2	CASITGTGHTGELFF	TGTGCCAGTATCACCGGGACAGGACACACCGGGGAGCTGTTTTTT
TRBV18	NA	TRBJ1-1	CASSTQGQGGAWTEAFF	TGTGCCAGCTCAACCCAAGGTCAGGGAGGGGCTTGGACTGAAGCTTTCTTT
TRBV5-1	NA	TRBJ2-6	CASSSEGQFVSGANVLTF	TGCGCCAGCAGCTCGGAGGGACAGTTTGTATCTGGGGCCAACGTCCTGACTTTC
TRBV5-1	NA	TRBJ1-1	CANSLAGWGRDTEAFF	TGCGCCAACAGCTTGGCCGGTTGGGGGAGGGACACTGAAGCTTTCTTT
TRBV1	NA	TRBJ2-7	CTSSQDKGLDEQYF	TGCACCAGCAGCCAAGATAAGGGGCTAGACGAGCAGTACTTC
TRBV27	TRBD2	TRBJ2-7	CASSSLLAGGGSEQYF	TGTGCCAGCAGTTCTCTATTAGCGGGAGGGGGTAGCGAGCAGTACTTC
TRBV4-1	NA	TRBJ1-4	CASSQDFSQGWEKLFF	TGCGCCAGCAGCCAAGATTTTAGTCAGGGCTGGGAAAAACTGTTTTTT
TRBV29-1	TRBD1	TRBJ1-4	CSAAGTDNEKLFF	TGCAGCGCTGCCGGGACAGATAATGAAAAACTGTTTTTT
TRBV28	TRBD1	TRBJ1-5	CASSTTGYGQPQHF	TGTGCCAGCAGTACGACAGGGTATGGACAGCCCCAGCATTTT
TRBV30	TRBD1	TRBJ2-2	CAWRAVTGDTGELFF	TGTGCCTGGAGGGCCGTGACAGGGGACACCGGGGAGCTGTTTTTT
TRBV28	TRBD1	TRBJ1-2	CASSHRGRVNYGYTF	TGTGCCAGCAGTCACAGGGGGCGCGTGAACTATGGCTACACCTTC
TRBV27	TRBD1	TRBJ1-4	CASSPLDRGREKLFF	TGTGCCAGCAGTCCCCTGGACAGGGGGCGGGAAAAACTGTTTTTT
TRBV10-2	TRBD1	TRBJ1-5	CATGTRRTGRGQPQHF	TGCGCCACAGGAACAAGGAGGACAGGCCGGGGTCAGCCCCAGCATTTT
TRBV7-6	NA	TRBJ1-1	CASSSRLGNTEAFF	TGTGCCAGCAGCTCCCGCCTAGGCAACACTGAAGCTTTCTTT
TRBV10-2	NA	TRBJ1-3	CASSEAGSGNTIYF	TGCGCCAGCAGTGAGGCGGGCTCTGGAAACACCATATATTTT